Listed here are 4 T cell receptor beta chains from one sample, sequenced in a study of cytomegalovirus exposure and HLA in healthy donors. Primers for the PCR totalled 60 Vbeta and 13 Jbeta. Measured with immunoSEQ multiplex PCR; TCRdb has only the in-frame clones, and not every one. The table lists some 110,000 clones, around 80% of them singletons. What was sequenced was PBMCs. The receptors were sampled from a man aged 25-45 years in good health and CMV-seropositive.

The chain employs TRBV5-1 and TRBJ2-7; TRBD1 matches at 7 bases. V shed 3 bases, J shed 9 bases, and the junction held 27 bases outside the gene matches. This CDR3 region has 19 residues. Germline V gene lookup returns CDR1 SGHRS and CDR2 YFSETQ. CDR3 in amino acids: CASSSPGQSIFNWIGWQYF. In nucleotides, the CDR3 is TGCGCCAGCAGCTCCCCGGGACAGTCGATTTTTAACTGGATAGGATGGCAGTACTTC.

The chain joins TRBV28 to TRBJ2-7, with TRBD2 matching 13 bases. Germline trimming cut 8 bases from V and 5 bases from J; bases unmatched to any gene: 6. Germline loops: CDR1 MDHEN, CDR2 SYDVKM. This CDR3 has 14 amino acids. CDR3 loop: CASLTSGGANEQYF. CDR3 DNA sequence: TGTGCCAGCCTAACTAGCGGGGGGGCCAACGAGCAGTACTTC.

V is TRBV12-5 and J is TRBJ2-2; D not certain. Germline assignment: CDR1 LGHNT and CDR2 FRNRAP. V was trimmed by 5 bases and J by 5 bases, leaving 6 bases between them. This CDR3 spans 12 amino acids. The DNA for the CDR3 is TGTGCTAGTGGTCGCGAGACCGGGGAGCTGTTTTTT. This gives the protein CASGRETGELFF.

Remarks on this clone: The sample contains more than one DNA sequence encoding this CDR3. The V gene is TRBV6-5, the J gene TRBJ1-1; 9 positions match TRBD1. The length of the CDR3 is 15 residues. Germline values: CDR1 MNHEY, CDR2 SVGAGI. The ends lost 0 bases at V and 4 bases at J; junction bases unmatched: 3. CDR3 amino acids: CASSYSGTGTTEAFF. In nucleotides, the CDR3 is TGTGCCAGCAGTTACTCGGGGACAGGGACCACTGAAGCTTTCTTT.